A selection of T cell receptor beta chains follows, all from one sample in a study of somatic mutations in cytotoxic T cells in rheumatoid arthritis. Sequencing was performed with immunoSEQ multiplex PCR; in TCRdb, only in-frame clones are kept and a portion is missing. The sample holds about 20,000 clones, over 60% seen once. Material for sequencing was CD8+ T cells sorted from blood. These receptors originate from an adult with rheumatoid arthritis. The CDR3 runs from the conserved cysteine through the conserved F or W.

TRBV5-6	TRBJ1-1	CASSLDGQVLRSYNTEAFF
TRBV11-2	TRBJ2-4	CASSWGAGRGIQYF
TRBV11-2	TRBJ2-1	CASSLSSGLVSYNEQFF
TRBV5-5	TRBJ2-1	CASSFSGDEQFF
TRBV4-2	TRBJ2-6	CASSPDNSGANVLTF
TRBV7-8	TRBJ2-2	CASSLGGLAGELFF
TRBV30	TRBJ2-7	CAWNKDRASSYEQYF
TRBV4-1	TRBJ1-2	CASSPTSSGQGGYGYTF
TRBV25-1	TRBJ1-2	CATWDSDPYGYTF
TRBV30	TRBJ2-7	CAWSVGGSYEQYF
TRBV7-9	TRBJ2-7	CASRWGQGAPYEQYF
TRBV18	TRBJ2-7	CASSPGQGISYEQYF
TRBV7-6	TRBJ2-7	CASSLSSGEQYF
TRBV14	TRBJ2-7	CASSPPWDISYEQYF
TRBV30	TRBJ2-3	CAGGQDTQYF
TRBV27	TRBJ2-1	CASSRWSGEQFF